Listed here are 11 T cell receptor beta chains from one sample, sequenced in a study of cytomegalovirus exposure and HLA in healthy donors. The PCR ran on 60 Vbeta and 13 Jbeta primers. Libraries were prepared by immunoSEQ multiplex PCR; TCRdb keeps only in-frame clonotypes and omits some of them. The data hold about 83,000 clones, with roughly 80% observed a single time. The specimen sequenced was PBMCs. Receptor source: a woman aged 30 to 39 in good health and CMV-seronegative.

There are a few counts of this clone. Different DNA sequences within this sample yield the same CDR3. The V gene is TRBV9, the J gene TRBJ2-2; tentatively, D is TRBD1 (5 bases). Trimming removed 2 bases from V and 1 base from J, with 6 bases in between. Germline CDR1 reads SGDLS; CDR2 reads YYNGEE. The CDR3 runs 14 residues. The CDR3: CASSVDRNTGELFF. The CDR3 region has the DNA TGTGCCAGCAGCGTCGACAGGAACACCGGGGAGCTGTTTTTT. Complete variable domain (other parts from reference TRBV9 and TRBJ2-2): DSGVTQTPKHLITATGQRVTLRCSPRSGDLSVYWYQQSLDQGLQFLIQYYNGEERAKGNILERFSAQQFPDLHSELNLSSLELGDSALYFCASSVDRNTGELFFGEGSRLTVL.

The genes are TRBV6-5 and TRBJ1-2; 11 nucleotides agree with TRBD1. The CDR3 is made up of 14 amino acids. Unmatched junction bases numbered 5, after V lost 5 bases and J lost 6 bases. CDR1 is MNHEY and CDR2 is SVGAGI in the germline V gene. This CDR3 is CASSRDRGGDGYTF. Written as DNA, the CDR3 is TGTGCCAGCAGTAGGGACAGGGGGGGGGATGGCTACACCTTC.

The genes are TRBV7-9 and TRBJ2-7, with 7 bases that match TRBD2. The CDR3 runs to 14 residues. Germline V gene data show CDR1 as SEHNR and CDR2 as FQNEAQ (reference sequence). J lost 5 bases, V lost 6 bases, and 10 bases had no gene match. In DNA form, the CDR3 reads TGTGCCAGCAGTTCTAACCGGGAGGCTAACGAGCAGTACTTC. Translated: CASSSNREANEQYF.

This sequence joins TRBV21-1 and TRBJ1-4. TRBV21-1 represents a pseudogene. This CDR3 has 13 residues. CDR3 region: CATSRVGGEKLFF. The CDR3 nucleotides read TGTGCCACATCCCGGGTGGGGGGGGAAAAACTGTTTTTT.

In this sample, this clone turned up once. This chain links TRBV5-1 with TRBJ2-5; no clear D gene. V lost 0 bases, J lost 3 bases, and 12 bases lay in between. The CDR3 loop spans 15 amino acids. Germline CDR1 reads SGHRS; CDR2 reads YFSETQ. The chain's CDR3 is CASSLGGLMEETQYF. In DNA, the CDR3 is TGCGCCAGCAGCTTGGGCGGCCTGATGGAAGAGACCCAGTACTTC.

The chain couples TRBV7-6 to TRBJ2-1; 13 bases match TRBD2. Germline V gives CDR1 SGHVS, CDR2 FNYEAQ. Unmatched junction bases numbered 2, after V lost 2 bases and J lost 4 bases. This CDR3 is built from 16 residues. CDR3 coding DNA: TGTGCCAGCAGCTTAACTAGCGGGAGGGGATACAATGAGCAGTTCTTC. Amino acids: CASSLTSGRGYNEQFF.

The rearrangement uses TRBV15 and TRBJ2-2, with D possibly being TRBD1 (6 bases). The V gene's germline CDR1 is LNHNV and CDR2 YYDKDF (reference sequence). The CDR3 runs 17 residues. The ends were cut back, 0 bases at V and 1 base at J, with 12 bases in the middle. The CDR3 DNA follows: TGTGCCACCAGCAGAGACTACGGGACAATGAACACCGGGGAGCTGTTTTTT. Encoded protein: CATSRDYGTMNTGELFF.

This clone appeared a few times. The V and J genes are TRBV11-2 and TRBJ2-7; 8 positions match TRBD1. V was clipped by 6 bases and J by 2 bases; unmatched bases: 9. The CDR3 sequence is 15 residues long. Germline lookup yields CDR1 SGHAT and CDR2 FQNNGV. The CDR3 here is CASRSTGGLTYEQYF. In DNA, the CDR3 is TGTGCCAGCAGATCTACAGGGGGGCTAACCTACGAGCAGTACTTC.

The chain uses TRBV6-1 and TRBJ2-7; the D is unclear. Trimming pared 1 base from V and 2 bases from J, leaving 21 bases between. Per germline, CDR1 MNHNS and CDR2 SASEGT. The CDR3 runs to 18 residues. The CDR3 sequence is CASSEVLPSGASTYEQYF. The CDR3 DNA is TGTGCCAGCAGTGAAGTTCTCCCTTCCGGTGCTTCGACCTACGAGCAGTACTTC.

The rearrangement joins TRBV14 to TRBJ2-4; TRBD2 is a possible D gene (6 bases). The V gene's germline CDR1 is SGHDN and CDR2 FVKESK. V was trimmed by 4 bases and J by 4 bases, leaving 14 bases between them. There are 15 residues in the CDR3. DNA of the CDR3: TGTGCCAGCAGCCTAATAGGAGGGTGGAAAAACATTCAGTACTTC. As protein: CASSLIGGWKNIQYF.

This clone turned up a few times. V is TRBV6-1 and J is TRBJ2-7, with TRBD1 matching 8 bases. This CDR3 has 13 residues. The V segment lost 8 bases and the J segment 2 bases; nucleotides outside the gene matches: 5. Germline loops: CDR1 MNHNS, CDR2 SASEGT. The CDR3 loop is CASVQGGAYEQYF. The CDR3 region has the DNA TGTGCCAGCGTACAGGGGGGAGCCTACGAGCAGTACTTC.